This TCR beta chain was sequenced for a study of blood T cell repertoires in COVID-19. Study-wide background: Samples came from the United States, Italy and Spain, spanning acute and convalescent COVID-19.

Original methodology: Reference gene primer amplification yielded estimated nucleated cell counts. Libraries were prepared by immunoSEQ multiplex PCR; TCRdb keeps only in-frame clonotypes and omits some of them. That table supplies the V and J calls and clone size; D and trimming were determined from the DNA. The profile covers roughly 30,000 clones, with over 75% appearing a single time and less than 15% taken by the ten largest. This CDR3 has 14 residues. V shed 5 bases and J 4 bases; nucleotides not matched to a gene: 3. Germline loops: CDR1 MNHEY, CDR2 SVGAGI. The chain employs TRBV6-5 and TRBJ1-1, with TRBD1 matching over 11 bases. Material for sequencing was peripheral blood. This TCR was recovered from a human donor in a cohort sampled during active COVID-19. The donor label of this sample is uncertain. CDR3 in amino acids: CASSRDRGITEAFF. The DNA of the CDR3 is TGTGCCAGCAGTCGGGACAGGGGGATCACTGAAGCTTTCTTT.